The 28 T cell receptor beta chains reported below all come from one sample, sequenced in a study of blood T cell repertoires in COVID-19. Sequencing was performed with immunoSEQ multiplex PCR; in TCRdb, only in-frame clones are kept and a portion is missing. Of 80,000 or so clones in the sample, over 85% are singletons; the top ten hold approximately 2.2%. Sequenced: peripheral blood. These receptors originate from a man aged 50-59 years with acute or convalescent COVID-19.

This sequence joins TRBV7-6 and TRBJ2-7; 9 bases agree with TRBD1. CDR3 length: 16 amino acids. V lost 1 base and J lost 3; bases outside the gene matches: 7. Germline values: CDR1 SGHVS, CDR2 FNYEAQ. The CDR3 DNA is TGTGCCAGCAGCTTAGAGCTAGGGACAGGGTTCTACGAGCAGTACTTC. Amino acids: CASSLELGTGFYEQYF.

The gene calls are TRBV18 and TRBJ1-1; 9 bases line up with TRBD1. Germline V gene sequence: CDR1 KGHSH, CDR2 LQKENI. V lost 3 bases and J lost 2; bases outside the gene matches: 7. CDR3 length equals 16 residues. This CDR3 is CASSPQTGGSNTEAFF. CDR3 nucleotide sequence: TGTGCCAGCTCACCCCAGACAGGGGGTTCAAACACTGAAGCTTTCTTT.

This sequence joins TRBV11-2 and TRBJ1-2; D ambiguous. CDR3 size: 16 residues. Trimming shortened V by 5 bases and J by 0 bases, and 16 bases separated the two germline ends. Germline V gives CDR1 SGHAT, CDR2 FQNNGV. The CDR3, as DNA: TGTGCCAGCAGCCCGTCCTTAAGCCCTCCTAACTATGGCTACACCTTC. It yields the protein CASSPSLSPPNYGYTF. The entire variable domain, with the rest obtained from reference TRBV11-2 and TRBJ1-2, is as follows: EAGVAQSPRYKIIEKRQSVAFWCNPISGHATLYWYQQILGQGPKLLIQFQNNGVVDDSQLPKDRFSAERLKGVDSTLKIQPAKLEDSAVYLCASSPSLSPPNYGYTFGSGTRLTVV.

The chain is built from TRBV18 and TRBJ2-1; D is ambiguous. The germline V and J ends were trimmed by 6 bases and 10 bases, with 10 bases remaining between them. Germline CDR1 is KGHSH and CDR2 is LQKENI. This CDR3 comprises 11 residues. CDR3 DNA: TGTGCCAGCTCTCCCCGACTCGAGCAGTTCTTC. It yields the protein CASSPRLEQFF.

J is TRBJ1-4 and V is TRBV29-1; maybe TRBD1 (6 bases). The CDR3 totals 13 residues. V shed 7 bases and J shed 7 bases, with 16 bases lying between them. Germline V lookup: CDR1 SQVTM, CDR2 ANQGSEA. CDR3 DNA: TGCAGCGCCGAGGGGGAGTCTCCTGAAAAACTGTTTTTT. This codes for CSAEGESPEKLFF.

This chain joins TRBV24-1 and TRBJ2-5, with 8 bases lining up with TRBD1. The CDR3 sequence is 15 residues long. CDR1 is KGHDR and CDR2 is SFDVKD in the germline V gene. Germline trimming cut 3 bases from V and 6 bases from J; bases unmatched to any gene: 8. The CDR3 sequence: CATSDAPGQEKTQYF. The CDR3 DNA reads TGTGCCACCAGTGATGCGCCGGGACAGGAGAAGACCCAGTACTTC.

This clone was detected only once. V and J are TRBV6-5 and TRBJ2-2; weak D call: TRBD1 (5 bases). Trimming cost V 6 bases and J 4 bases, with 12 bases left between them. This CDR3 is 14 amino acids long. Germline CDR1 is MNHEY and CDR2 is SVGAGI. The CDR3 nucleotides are TGTGCCAGCAGCAGAGACAGTCTCACCGGGGAGCTGTTTTTT. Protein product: CASSRDSLTGELFF.

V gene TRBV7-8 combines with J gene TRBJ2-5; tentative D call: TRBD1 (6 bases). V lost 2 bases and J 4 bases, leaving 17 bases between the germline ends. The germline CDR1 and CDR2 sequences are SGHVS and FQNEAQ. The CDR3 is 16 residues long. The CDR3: CASSLRGGLRRETQYF. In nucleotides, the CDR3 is TGTGCCAGCAGCTTAAGAGGGGGTCTCCGTCGAGAGACCCAGTACTTC.

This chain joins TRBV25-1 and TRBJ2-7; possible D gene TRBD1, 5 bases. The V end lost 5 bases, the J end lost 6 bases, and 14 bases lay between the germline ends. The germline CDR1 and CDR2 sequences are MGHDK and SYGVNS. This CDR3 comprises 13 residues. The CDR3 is CASSPAGWGEQYF. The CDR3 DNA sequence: TGTGCCAGCAGTCCGGCAGGGTGGGGCGAGCAGTACTTC.

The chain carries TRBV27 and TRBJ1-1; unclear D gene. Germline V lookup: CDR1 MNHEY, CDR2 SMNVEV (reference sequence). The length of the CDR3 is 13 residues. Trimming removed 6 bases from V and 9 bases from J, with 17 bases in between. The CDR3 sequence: CASSPGLEQKAFF. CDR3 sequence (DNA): TGTGCCAGCAGCCCCGGACTGGAACAAAAAGCTTTCTTT.

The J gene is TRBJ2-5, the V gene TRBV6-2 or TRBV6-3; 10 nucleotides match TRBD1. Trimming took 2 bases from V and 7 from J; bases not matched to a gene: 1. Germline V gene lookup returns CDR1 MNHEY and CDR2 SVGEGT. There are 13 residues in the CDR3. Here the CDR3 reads CASSYGQGGTQYF. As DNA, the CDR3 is TGTGCCAGCAGTTACGGACAGGGGGGGACCCAGTACTTC.

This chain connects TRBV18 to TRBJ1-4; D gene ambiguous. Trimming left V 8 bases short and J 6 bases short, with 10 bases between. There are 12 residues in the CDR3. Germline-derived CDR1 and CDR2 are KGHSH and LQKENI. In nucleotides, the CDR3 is TGTGCCAGCCTCGGGGTCGATGAAAAACTGTTTTTT. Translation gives CASLGVDEKLFF. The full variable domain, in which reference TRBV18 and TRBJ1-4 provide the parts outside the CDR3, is NAGVMQNPRHLVRRRGQEARLRCSPMKGHSHVYWYRQLPEEGLKFMVYLQKENIIDESGMPKERFSAEFPKEGPSILRIQQVVRGDSAAYFCASLGVDEKLFFGSGTQLSVL.

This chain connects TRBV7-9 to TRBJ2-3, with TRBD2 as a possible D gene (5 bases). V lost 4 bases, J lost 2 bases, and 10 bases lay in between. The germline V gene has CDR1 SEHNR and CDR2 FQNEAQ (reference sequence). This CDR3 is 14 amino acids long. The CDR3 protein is CASSYDYYTDTQYF. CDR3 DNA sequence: TGTGCCAGCAGCTACGACTACTACACAGATACGCAGTATTTT.

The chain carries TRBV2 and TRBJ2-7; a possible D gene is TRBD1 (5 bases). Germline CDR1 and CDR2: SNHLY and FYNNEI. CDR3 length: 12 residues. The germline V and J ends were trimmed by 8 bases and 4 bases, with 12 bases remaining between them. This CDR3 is CASGQQVYEQYV. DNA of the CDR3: TGTGCCAGCGGTCAACAGGTATACGAGCAGTACGTC.

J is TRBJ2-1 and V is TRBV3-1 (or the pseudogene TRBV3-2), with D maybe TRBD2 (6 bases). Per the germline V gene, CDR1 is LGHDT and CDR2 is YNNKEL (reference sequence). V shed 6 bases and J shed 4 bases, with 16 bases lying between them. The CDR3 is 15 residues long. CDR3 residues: CASSIRERMYNEQFF. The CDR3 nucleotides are TGTGCCAGCAGTATTCGGGAGAGGATGTACAATGAGCAGTTCTTC.

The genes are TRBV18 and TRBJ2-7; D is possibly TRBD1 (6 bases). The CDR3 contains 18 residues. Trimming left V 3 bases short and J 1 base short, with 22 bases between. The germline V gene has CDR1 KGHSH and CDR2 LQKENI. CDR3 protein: CASSPNPGQFNKSYEQYF. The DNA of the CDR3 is TGTGCCAGCTCACCGAACCCAGGACAGTTCAATAAATCCTACGAGCAGTACTTC.

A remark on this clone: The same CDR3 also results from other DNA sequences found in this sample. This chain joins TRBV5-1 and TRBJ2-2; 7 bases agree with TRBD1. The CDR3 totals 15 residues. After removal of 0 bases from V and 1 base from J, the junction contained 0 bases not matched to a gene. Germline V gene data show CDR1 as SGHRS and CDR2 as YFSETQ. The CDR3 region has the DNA TGCGCCAGCAGCTTGGGACAGGGGAACACCGGGGAGCTGTTTTTT. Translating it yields CASSLGQGNTGELFF.

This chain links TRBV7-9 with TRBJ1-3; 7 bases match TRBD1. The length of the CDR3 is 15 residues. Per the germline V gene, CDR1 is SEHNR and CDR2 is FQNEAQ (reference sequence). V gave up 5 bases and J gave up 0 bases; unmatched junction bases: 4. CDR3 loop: CASSRTGVSGNTIYF. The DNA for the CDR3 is TGTGCCAGCAGCCGTACAGGGGTCTCTGGAAACACCATATATTTT.

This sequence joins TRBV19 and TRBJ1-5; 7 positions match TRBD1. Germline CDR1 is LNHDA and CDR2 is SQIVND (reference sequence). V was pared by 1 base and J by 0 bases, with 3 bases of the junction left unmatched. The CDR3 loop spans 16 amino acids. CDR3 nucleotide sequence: TGTGCCAGTAGTATAGGACAGGGAGCTAGCAATCAGCCCCAGCATTTT. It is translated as CASSIGQGASNQPQHF. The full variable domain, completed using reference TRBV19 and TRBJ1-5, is DGGITQSPKYLFRKEGQNVTLSCEQNLNHDAMYWYRQDPGQGLRLIYYSQIVNDFQKGDIAEGYSVSREKKESFPLTVTSAQKNPTAFYLCASSIGQGASNQPQHFGDGTRLSIL.

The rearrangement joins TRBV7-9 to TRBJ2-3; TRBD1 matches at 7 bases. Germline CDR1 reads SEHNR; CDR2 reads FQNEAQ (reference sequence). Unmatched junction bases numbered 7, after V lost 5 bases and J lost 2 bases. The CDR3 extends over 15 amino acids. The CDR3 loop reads CASSHRGVSTDTQYF. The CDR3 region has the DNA TGTGCCAGCAGCCACAGGGGCGTTTCCACAGATACGCAGTATTTT.

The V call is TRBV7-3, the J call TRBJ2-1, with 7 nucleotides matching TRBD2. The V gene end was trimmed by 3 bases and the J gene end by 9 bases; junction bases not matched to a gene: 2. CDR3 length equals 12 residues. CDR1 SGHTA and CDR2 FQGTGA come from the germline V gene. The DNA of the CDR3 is TGTGCCAGCAGCTTTACGGGAGGTGAGCAGTTCTTC. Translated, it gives CASSFTGGEQFF.

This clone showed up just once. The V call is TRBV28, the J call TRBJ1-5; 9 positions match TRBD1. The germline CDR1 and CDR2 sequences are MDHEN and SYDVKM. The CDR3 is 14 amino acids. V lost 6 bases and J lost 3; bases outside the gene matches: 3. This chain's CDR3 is CASRWTGDNQPQHF. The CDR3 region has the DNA TGTGCCAGCAGGTGGACAGGGGACAATCAGCCCCAGCATTTT.

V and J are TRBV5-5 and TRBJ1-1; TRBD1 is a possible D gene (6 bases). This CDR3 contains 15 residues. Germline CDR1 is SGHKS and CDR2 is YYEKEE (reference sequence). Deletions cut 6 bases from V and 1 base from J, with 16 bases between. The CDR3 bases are TGTGCCAGCATTAGCTACGGGACATCGAACACTGAAGCTTTCTTT. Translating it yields CASISYGTSNTEAFF.

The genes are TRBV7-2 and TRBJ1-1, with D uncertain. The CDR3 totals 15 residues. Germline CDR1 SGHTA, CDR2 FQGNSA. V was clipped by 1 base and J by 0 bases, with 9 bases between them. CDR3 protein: CASSLDERLNTEAFF. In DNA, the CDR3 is TGTGCCAGCAGCTTAGACGAGAGATTGAACACTGAAGCTTTCTTT.

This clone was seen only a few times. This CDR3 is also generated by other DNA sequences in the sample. The CDR3 spells CASSRGYEQYF. Here the CDR3 DNA reads TGTGCCAGCAGTAGGGGGTACGAGCAGTACTTC. V is TRBV11-2 and J is TRBJ2-7, with D possibly matching TRBD1 (6 bases). Trimming removed 6 bases at V and 4 bases at J, with 7 bases between. There are 11 residues in the CDR3. From germline, CDR1 is SGHAT and CDR2 FQNNGV.

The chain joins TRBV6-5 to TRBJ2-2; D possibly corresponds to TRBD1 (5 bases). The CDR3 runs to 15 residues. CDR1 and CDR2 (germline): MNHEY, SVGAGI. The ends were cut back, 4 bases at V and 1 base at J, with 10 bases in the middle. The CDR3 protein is CASSWSGQNTGELFF. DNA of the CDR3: TGTGCCAGCAGTTGGTCAGGACAGAACACCGGGGAGCTGTTTTTT.

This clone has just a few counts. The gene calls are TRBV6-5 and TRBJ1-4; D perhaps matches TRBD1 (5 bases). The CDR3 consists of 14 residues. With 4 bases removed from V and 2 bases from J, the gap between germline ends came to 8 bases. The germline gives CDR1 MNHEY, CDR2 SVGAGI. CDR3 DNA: TGTGCCAGCAGTTCCCGGGGGACTAATGAAAAACTGTTTTTT. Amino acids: CASSSRGTNEKLFF.

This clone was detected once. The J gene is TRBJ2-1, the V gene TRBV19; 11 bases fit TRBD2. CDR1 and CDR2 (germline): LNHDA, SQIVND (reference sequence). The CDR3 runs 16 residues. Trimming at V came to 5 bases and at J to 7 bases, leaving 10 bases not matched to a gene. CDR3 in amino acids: CASSPLTSGRSNEQFF. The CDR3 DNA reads TGTGCCAGTAGTCCCCTCACTAGCGGGAGATCAAATGAGCAGTTCTTC.